The rows below give T cell receptor beta chains drawn from one sample of a study of blood T cell repertoires in COVID-19. Produced via immunoSEQ multiplex PCR; TCRdb's table is partial and in-frame only. The sample records over 65,000 clones, over 80% being singletons. The sequenced sample was peripheral blood. The source is a human donor in a cohort sampled during active COVID-19. Both conserved end residues are part of each CDR3. D genes are given only for firm matches. Size is omitted from some rows. Given values are once, few, many or a class for expanded clones.

abundance	v_gene	j_gene	d_gene	CDR3aa	CDR3nt
.	TRBV28	TRBJ2-3	TRBD2	CASTYGGIRGTSGSKDTQYF	TGTGCCAGCACCTATGGGGGCATAAGAGGGACTAGCGGGAGCAAAGATACGCAGTATTTT
.	TRBV9	TRBJ2-1	.	CVSSGGGVTNEQFF	TGTGTCAGCAGTGGTGGAGGTGTGACGAATGAGCAGTTCTTC
.	TRBV28	TRBJ1-6	.	CASRQRRGSSYNSPLHF	TGTGCCAGCAGACAGAGAAGGGGAAGCTCCTATAATTCACCCCTCCACTTT
.	TRBV28	TRBJ2-4	TRBD1	CASSRGTGHFGAAKNIQYF	TGTGCCAGCAGTCGTGGGACAGGGCATTTCGGGGCGGCCAAAAACATTCAGTACTTC
.	TRBV5-1	TRBJ2-7	.	CASSLVASGVYEQYF	TGCGCCAGCTCCCTGGTAGCATCAGGGGTCTACGAGCAGTACTTC
few	TRBV2	TRBJ1-1	.	CASSVQAVSAFF	TGTGCCAGCAGTGTACAGGCAGTCAGCGCTTTCTTT
.	TRBV6-6	TRBJ2-3	TRBD2	CASGPSGRALADTQYF	TGTGCCAGCGGGCCTAGCGGGAGGGCCTTGGCAGATACGCAGTATTTT
once	TRBV11-2	TRBJ2-7	.	CASSFVPGAYEQYF	TGTGCCAGCAGCTTCGTTCCGGGAGCGTACGAGCAGTACTTC
.	TRBV2	TRBJ2-4	.	CASSEGTSSRAKNIQYF	TGTGCCAGCAGTGAAGGGACATCAAGTCGGGCCAAAAACATTCAGTACTTC
once	TRBV9	TRBJ2-1	.	CASSVEPLVSGYNEQFF	TGTGCCAGCAGCGTAGAACCACTAGTTTCAGGCTACAATGAGCAGTTCTTC
.	TRBV20-1	TRBJ1-5	.	CSASSLTSNQPQHF	TGCAGTGCTAGTAGCCTAACGAGCAATCAGCCCCAGCATTTT
.	TRBV15	TRBJ1-5	TRBD1	CATSRDRQGAGQPQHF	TGTGCCACCAGCAGAGATCGACAGGGGGCTGGTCAGCCCCAGCATTTT
.	TRBV5-1	TRBJ1-4	.	CASSLAGTTNEKLFF	TGCGCCAGCAGCTTGGCCGGGACAACTAATGAAAAACTGTTTTTT
.	TRBV5-6	TRBJ2-3	.	CASSFLRDTDTQYF	TGTGCCAGCAGCTTCTTGCGGGACACAGATACGCAGTATTTT
.	TRBV7-9	TRBJ2-7	.	CASSPPKDYSYEQYF	TGTGCCAGCAGCCCCCCTAAGGACTACTCCTACGAGCAGTACTTC
.	TRBV3-1/TRBV3-2	TRBJ2-1	.	CASSQDELKPYNEQFF	TGTGCCAGCAGCCAAGATGAACTTAAGCCCTACAATGAGCAGTTCTTC
.	TRBV28	TRBJ2-7	TRBD1	CASSQGAMRYEQYF	TGTGCCAGCAGTCAGGGGGCGATGAGGTACGAGCAGTACTTC
.	TRBV6-5	TRBJ2-1	TRBD2	CASSNRLAGANEQFF	TGTGCCAGCAGTAACCGCCTAGCGGGAGCCAATGAGCAGTTCTTC
few	TRBV23-1	TRBJ2-7	TRBD1	CASTLSSRDRRAYEQYF	TGCGCCAGCACCCTATCCTCCCGGGACAGGCGAGCCTACGAGCAGTACTTC
few	TRBV10-3	TRBJ2-1	TRBD2	CAISASPGTSGRAGNEQFF	TGTGCCATCAGTGCATCTCCCGGGACTAGCGGGAGAGCGGGCAATGAGCAGTTCTTC
.	TRBV6-5	TRBJ1-1	TRBD1	CASSYRTGGRAFF	TGTGCCAGCAGTTACAGGACAGGGGGCCGAGCTTTCTTT
once	TRBV6-1	TRBJ1-1	TRBD1	CASSEAGDRGVGTEAFF	TGTGCCAGCAGTGAAGCGGGGGACAGGGGGGTAGGAACTGAAGCTTTCTTT
.	TRBV3-1/TRBV3-2	TRBJ2-1	.	CASSRQGGEQFF	TGTGCCAGCAGCCGGCAGGGCGGAGAGCAGTTCTTC
.	TRBV28	TRBJ1-2	.	CASTSSSRLFGYTF	TGTGCCAGCACTTCGTCCTCCCGACTCTTCGGCTACACCTTC
.	TRBV30	TRBJ1-2	TRBD1	CAWSSGGYGYTF	TGTGCCTGGAGTTCAGGGGGCTATGGCTACACCTTC
.	TRBV28	TRBJ2-7	.	CASSTGLEEQYF	TGTGCCAGCAGTACGGGACTGGAAGAGCAGTACTTC
.	TRBV28	TRBJ1-1	.	CASSPAGGGSTEAFF	TGTGCCAGCAGCCCTGCAGGCGGGGGGAGCACTGAAGCTTTCTTT
once	TRBV2	TRBJ2-2	TRBD2	CAVHLAGGKLGTGELFF	TGTGCCGTCCATCTAGCGGGAGGAAAGTTAGGGACCGGGGAGCTGTTTTTT
.	TRBV19	TRBJ1-1	.	CASSIERMNTEAFF	TGTGCCAGTAGTATCGAGAGAATGAACACTGAAGCTTTCTTT
.	TRBV7-7	TRBJ2-3	TRBD2	CASSWSAGEVDTQYF	TGTGCTAGCAGCTGGTCAGCGGGAGAAGTAGATACGCAGTATTTT
.	TRBV10-3	TRBJ1-1	.	CAISSAPDTEAFF	TGTGCCATCAGCAGCGCCCCGGACACTGAAGCTTTCTTT
.	TRBV5-6	TRBJ2-2	.	CAPLSKLLIRELFF	TGTGCCCCCCTCTCGAAGTTACTCATCAGGGAGCTGTTTTTT
.	TRBV3-1/TRBV3-2	TRBJ2-3	TRBD2	CASSLRTSGIYTDTQYF	TGTGCCAGCAGCCTAAGGACTAGCGGGATATACACAGATACGCAGTATTTT
.	TRBV30	TRBJ2-7	TRBD1	CAWSAGTGGGEQYF	TGTGCCTGGAGCGCGGGGACAGGGGGAGGAGAGCAGTACTTC
.	TRBV14	TRBJ1-2	.	CASSLYGRDYGYTF	TGTGCCAGCAGCCTTTATGGCAGGGACTATGGCTACACCTTC
.	TRBV7-2	TRBJ2-1	TRBD2	CASSLGDLAGGRNEQFF	TGTGCCAGCAGCTTAGGGGACCTAGCGGGAGGGAGGAATGAGCAGTTCTTC